This TCR beta chain derives from a study of technical replicates of blood from a few donors. Sequencing used immunoSEQ multiplex PCR; TCRdb keeps in-frame clones, though not all of them. The sample carries roughly 79,000 clones, approximately 80% recorded once. This clone has only a few counts. V lost 3 bases and J 0 bases, leaving 8 bases between the germline ends. Looked up from germline, CDR1 is SEHNR and CDR2 is FQNEAQ (reference sequence). The CDR3 has 14 residues. This receptor was identified in a human donor in good health. Some clones in this sample may be carry-over from other donors' samples. Sequences were obtained from PBMCs. V usage is TRBV7-9 and J usage is TRBJ1-1; D ambiguous. The CDR3 protein is CASSFGLMNTEAFF. The CDR3, as DNA: TGTGCCAGCAGCTTTGGACTAATGAACACTGAAGCTTTCTTT.